Described below is a single T cell receptor beta chain sequence and its context. This sample was taken from a study of early T cells in non-severe SARS-CoV-2 infection. Unique molecular identifiers (one per individual cDNA molecule) were attached. TCRdb reprocessed the 5' RACE reads with MiXCR, giving one entry per CDR3 protein. This repertoire shows about 56,000 distinct CDR3 sequences, about 15% found once; its top ten account for approximately 4%. Germline CDR1 and CDR2: DFQATT and SNEGSKA (reference sequence). V lost 1 base to trimming and J lost 0 bases; unmatched junction nucleotides: 11. This CDR3 spans 18 amino acids.

Sequenced here: whole blood, sampled at baseline. This clonotype originated in an adult who was a healthcare worker with PCR-confirmed SARS-CoV-2 infection or an uninfected control (not recorded which). V is TRBV20-1 and J is TRBJ2-4, with TRBD1 identical over 8 bases. The CDR3 here is CSARGRATGELAKNIQYF. The DNA for the CDR3 is TGCAGTGCTAGAGGGAGGGCGACAGGGGAACTAGCCAAAAACATTCAGTACTTC.